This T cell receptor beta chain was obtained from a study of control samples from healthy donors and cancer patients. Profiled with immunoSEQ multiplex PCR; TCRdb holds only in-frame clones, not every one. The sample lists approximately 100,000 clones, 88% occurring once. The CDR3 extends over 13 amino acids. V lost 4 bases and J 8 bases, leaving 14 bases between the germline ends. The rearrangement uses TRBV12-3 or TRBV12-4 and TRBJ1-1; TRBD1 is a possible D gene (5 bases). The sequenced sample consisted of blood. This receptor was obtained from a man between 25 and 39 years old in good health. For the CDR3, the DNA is TGTGCCAGCAGTTCACAGGCTAGCGGGGAAGCTTTCTTT. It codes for CASSSQASGEAFF.